These 26 T cell receptor beta chains share one sample of origin, sequenced in a study of T cells after yellow fever vaccination. A single record per CDR3 protein comes from TCRdb applying MiXCR to the 5' RACE reads. Of some 290,000 distinct CDR3 sequences listed, approximately 12% are singletons. The sample was CD4+ T cells sorted from PBMCs, taken 45 days after the yellow fever booster vaccination. Source of these receptors: a young man who received the YFV17D yellow fever vaccine.

The chain recombines TRBV6-2 or TRBV6-3 with TRBJ1-1; 8 nucleotides match TRBD1. This CDR3 is 13 amino acids long. Germline values: CDR1 MNHEY, CDR2 SVGEGT. V shed 5 bases and J 8 bases; nucleotides not matched to a gene: 7. For the CDR3, the DNA is TGTGCCAGCAGTAGACAGGGGAGGGAGGAAGCTTTCTTT. Translated, it gives CASSRQGREEAFF.

This chain uses TRBV6-1 with TRBJ2-7; 8 nucleotides agree with TRBD1. The CDR3 sequence is 14 residues long. The germline V gene has CDR1 MNHNS and CDR2 SASEGT. The J segment lost 0 bases and the V segment lost 7 bases, leaving 5 bases of the junction unmatched. The CDR3 protein is CASTRTGSSYEQYV. In DNA form, the CDR3 reads TGTGCCAGCACCCGGACAGGGTCCTCCTACGAGCAGTACGTC.

CDR3 sequence (DNA): TGTGCCAGCAGCACGACTTTAGGACAGGGGTCGGCTTTCTTT. This encodes CASSTTLGQGSAFF. The rearrangement links TRBV11-2 to TRBJ1-1, with 9 bases identical to TRBD1. From germline, CDR1 is SGHAT and CDR2 FQNNGV. With 5 bases clipped from V and 11 bases from J, the junction kept 12 bases outside the gene matches. This CDR3 is 14 amino acids long. Together with reference TRBV11-2 and TRBJ1-1, the CDR3 gives the full variable domain: EAGVAQSPRYKIIEKRQSVAFWCNPISGHATLYWYQQILGQGPKLLIQFQNNGVVDDSQLPKDRFSAERLKGVDSTLKIQPAKLEDSAVYLCASSTTLGQGSAFFGQGTRLTVV.

The rearrangement uses TRBV6-2 or TRBV6-3 and TRBJ1-2, with 9 positions matching TRBD1. V lost 7 bases and J lost 5; bases outside the gene matches: 14. There are 16 residues in the CDR3. Germline CDR1 is MNHEY and CDR2 is SVGEGT. The CDR3 DNA sequence: TGTGCCAGCACCACAATACCGGGACAGGGCACTTATGGCTACACCTTC. Its translation is CASTTIPGQGTYGYTF.

The chain joins TRBV6-6 to TRBJ1-1, with a possible D match to TRBD1 (5 bases). V was trimmed by 4 bases and J by 4 bases, leaving 10 bases between them. The CDR3 is 13 residues long. From germline, CDR1 is MNHNY and CDR2 SVGAGI (reference sequence). CDR3 loop: CASSLGVGTEAFF. The CDR3, as DNA: TGTGCCAGCAGTTTGGGGGTGGGCACTGAAGCTTTCTTT.

This clonotype was seen at least ten times. The rearrangement uses TRBV15 and TRBJ2-3, with D perhaps TRBD2 (5 bases). This CDR3 contains 16 residues. Germline assignment: CDR1 LNHNV and CDR2 YYDKDF (reference sequence). V shed 4 bases and J shed 2 bases, with 16 bases lying between them. Written as DNA, the CDR3 is TGTGCCACCAGCACTGGGAGCGGAGGCCTCACAGATACGCAGTATTTT. It codes for CATSTGSGGLTDTQYF.

This clonotype was picked up many times. V gene TRBV4-3 combines with J gene TRBJ1-4, with D uncertain. The CDR3 is 15 amino acids. Deletions cut 0 bases from V and 2 bases from J, with 7 bases between. Germline V gives CDR1 LGHNA, CDR2 YSLEER. The CDR3 spells CASSQEYRTNEKLFF. As DNA, the CDR3 is TGCGCCAGCAGCCAAGAATATAGGACTAATGAAAAACTGTTTTTT.

The table lists this clonotype with many counts. The chain carries TRBV7-2 and TRBJ1-2, with TRBD1 as a possible D gene (5 bases). Germline-derived CDR1 and CDR2 are SGHTA and FQGNSA. Trimming stripped 1 base from V and 8 bases from J, with 14 bases between. The CDR3 runs 14 residues. The CDR3 sequence is CASSLVTGEGGYTF. The CDR3 DNA is TGTGCCAGCAGCTTAGTTACGGGAGAGGGGGGCTACACCTTC.

The chain joins TRBV4-1 to TRBJ1-2; TRBD1 matches 8 bases. Germline V gene sequence: CDR1 MGHRA, CDR2 YSYEKL. Trimming at V came to 6 bases and at J to 6 bases, leaving 15 bases not matched to a gene. The CDR3 spans 16 residues. The CDR3 loop is CASRRAGGLPLDGYTF. As DNA, the CDR3 is TGCGCCAGCAGGAGGGCAGGGGGCCTCCCCTTGGATGGCTACACCTTC.

The gene calls are TRBV12-3 or TRBV12-4 and TRBJ2-7, with a possible D match to TRBD1 (6 bases). Trimming left V 6 bases short and J 6 bases short, with 18 bases between. CDR3 length: 14 amino acids. The CDR3 coding sequence is TGTGCCAGCAGCATACAGGGATCTGAGCGCGAGCAGTACTTC. It encodes CASSIQGSEREQYF.

The chain employs TRBV11-2 and TRBJ2-1; D gene ambiguous. This CDR3 has 15 residues. Germline values: CDR1 SGHAT, CDR2 FQNNGV. Deletions cut 1 base from V and 6 bases from J, with 13 bases between. CDR3 in amino acids: CASSLVKGLTNEQFF. DNA for the CDR3: TGTGCCAGCAGCTTAGTAAAGGGTTTGACCAATGAGCAGTTCTTC.

A remark on this clonotype: An end of the junction does not agree with germline; a read error may underlie this. The CDR3 DNA reads TGTGCCAGCAGTCCCCGACAGGGCCGGTGGAATGAGCTGTTCTTC. Its protein is CASSPRQGRWNELFF. The chain links TRBV12-3 or TRBV12-4 to TRBJ2-1; 7 bases are shared with TRBD1. The CDR3 loop spans 15 amino acids.

This chain joins TRBV29-1 and TRBJ1-1; D not certain. Trimming stripped 4 bases from V and 3 bases from J, with 9 bases between. CDR1 and CDR2 (germline): SQVTM, ANQGSEA. This CDR3 has 12 amino acids. The CDR3 loop is CSVGRLDTEAFF. CDR3 bases: TGCAGCGTTGGGAGGTTGGACACTGAAGCTTTCTTT.

This clonotype was detected only a few times. The V gene is TRBV5-5, the J gene TRBJ1-2; D remains unclear. Germline V gene lookup returns CDR1 SGHKS and CDR2 YYEKEE (reference sequence). There are 14 residues in the CDR3. V was cut by 4 bases and J by 5 bases, with 15 bases left in between. CDR3 nucleotide sequence: TGTGCCAGCAGCCAGTTATGGGCTAGTTATGGCTACACCTTC. Translating gives CASSQLWASYGYTF.

This clonotype was seen a handful of times. The V gene is TRBV12-3 or TRBV12-4, the J gene TRBJ1-2, with 11 bases identical to TRBD1. After removal of 3 bases from V and 5 bases from J, the junction contained 8 bases not matched to a gene. This CDR3 is 16 amino acids long. CDR3 loop: CASSFRTGGLVYGYTF. The CDR3 region has the DNA TGTGCCAGCAGTTTTCGGACAGGGGGCTTGGTTTATGGCTACACCTTC.

This clonotype turned up a few times. The rearrangement uses TRBV5-1 and TRBJ1-2; 7 bases align to TRBD1. This CDR3 comprises 16 residues. J gave up 0 bases and V 4 bases, and 9 bases lay outside the gene matches. Per the germline V gene, CDR1 is SGHRS and CDR2 is YFSETQ. This CDR3 is CASSRDSQSANYGYTF. The CDR3 bases are TGCGCCAGCAGCCGGGACAGTCAGTCAGCTAACTATGGCTACACCTTC.

The J gene is TRBJ2-2, the V gene TRBV19; D gene unclear. V lost 5 bases to trimming and J lost 4 bases, with 8 bases between them. The CDR3 length is 13 residues. Germline CDR1 and CDR2: LNHDA and SQIVND (reference sequence). The CDR3 DNA reads TGTGCCAGTAGTCGGTTTCCCACCGGGGAGCTGTTTTTT. As protein: CASSRFPTGELFF.

The chain recombines TRBV12-3 or TRBV12-4 with TRBJ1-2, with 7 bases that match TRBD1. The V and J ends lost 5 bases and 6 bases, in that order; junction bases with no gene match: 3. The CDR3 runs to 12 residues. This CDR3 is CASSTGTDGYTF. In DNA form, the CDR3 reads TGTGCCAGCAGTACCGGGACAGATGGCTACACCTTC.

The V and J genes are TRBV20-1 and TRBJ2-5; a possible D gene is TRBD1 (5 bases). Trimming removed 6 bases at V and 5 bases at J, with 7 bases between. Germline lookup yields CDR1 DFQATT and CDR2 SNEGSKA (reference sequence). CDR3 length: 10 residues. The CDR3 DNA reads TGCAGTGCCTACAGGGAGACCCAGTACTTC. Protein product: CSAYRETQYF.

This clonotype was detected only a few times. The chain is built from TRBV20-1 and TRBJ1-6; TRBD1 aligns across 8 bases. The CDR3 covers 15 residues. Trimming took 1 base from V and 10 from J; bases not matched to a gene: 9. From germline, CDR1 is DFQATT and CDR2 SNEGSKA (reference sequence). CDR3 sequence reads: CSARVKSGQESPLHF. The CDR3 nucleotides are TGCAGTGCTAGAGTAAAGTCGGGACAGGAATCACCCCTCCACTTT.

Only a few counts were recorded for this clonotype. The chain employs TRBV28 and TRBJ2-7; 9 bases line up with TRBD1. Germline lookup yields CDR1 MDHEN and CDR2 SYDVKM. J was trimmed by 7 bases and V by 4 bases; bases with no gene match: 11. The CDR3 is 15 residues long. This CDR3 is CASSSGGQGTWEQYV. CDR3 coding DNA: TGTGCCAGCAGTTCAGGGGGACAGGGTACGTGGGAGCAGTACGTC.

This clonotype was seen ten or more times. This chain links TRBV27 with TRBJ2-3, with 7 positions matching TRBD2. V gave up 3 bases and J gave up 7 bases; unmatched junction bases: 10. The germline V gene encodes CDR1 MNHEY and CDR2 SMNVEV (reference sequence). This CDR3 is 15 amino acids long. The CDR3: CASSLSAGVQNTQYF. CDR3 bases: TGTGCCAGCAGTTTGTCGGCGGGGGTGCAAAATACGCAGTATTTT.

This clonotype was detected only a few times. This sequence joins TRBV5-1 and TRBJ2-7; 11 positions agree with TRBD2. After removal of 1 base from V and 5 bases from J, the junction contained 8 bases not matched to a gene. The CDR3 has 16 amino acids. CDR1 is SGHRS and CDR2 is YFSETQ in the germline V gene. CDR3 residues: CASSLMGGLAVDEQYF. CDR3 nucleotide sequence: TGCGCCAGCAGCTTGATGGGGGGACTAGCGGTCGACGAGCAGTACTTC.

The chain couples TRBV28 to TRBJ1-4; TRBD1 matches 12 bases. Trimming took 6 bases from V and 6 from J; bases not matched to a gene: 5. In germline, CDR1 is MDHEN, CDR2 SYDVKM. CDR3 size: 15 residues. For the CDR3, the DNA is TGTGCCAGCAGAAGCGGGACAGGGGGCTATGAAAAACTGTTTTTT. As protein: CASRSGTGGYEKLFF.

To note about this clonotype: This may be a read error: a much more frequent sequence differs by one nucleotide. The V gene is TRBV5-1, the J gene TRBJ2-7, with TRBD1 matching 11 bases. The V gene's germline CDR1 is SGHRS and CDR2 YFSETQ. This CDR3 region has 15 residues. After removal of 7 bases from V and 4 bases from J, the junction contained 10 bases not matched to a gene. Written as DNA, the CDR3 is TGCGCCAGCTGCTCGGACAGGGGGCGCAGGTACGAGCAGTACTTC. Amino acids: CASCSDRGRRYEQYF.

This clonotype was seen ten or more times. This chain links TRBV7-2 with TRBJ2-1; possibly TRBD2 for D (5 bases). Germline assignment: CDR1 SGHTA and CDR2 FQGNSA. This CDR3 has 15 amino acids. With 5 bases removed from V and 0 bases from J, the gap between germline ends came to 11 bases. This CDR3 is CASSRRGSSYNEQFF. The DNA for the CDR3 is TGTGCCAGCAGCCGCCGAGGGAGCTCCTACAATGAGCAGTTCTTC.